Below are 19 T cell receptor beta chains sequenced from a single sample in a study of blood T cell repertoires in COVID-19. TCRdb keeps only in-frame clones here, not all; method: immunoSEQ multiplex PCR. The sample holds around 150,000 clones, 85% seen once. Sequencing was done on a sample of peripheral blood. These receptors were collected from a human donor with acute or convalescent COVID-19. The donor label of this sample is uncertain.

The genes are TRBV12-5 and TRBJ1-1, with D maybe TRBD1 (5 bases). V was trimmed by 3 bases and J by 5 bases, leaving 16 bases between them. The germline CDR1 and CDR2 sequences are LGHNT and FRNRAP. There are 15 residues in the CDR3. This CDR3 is CASGFFAGGGTEAFF. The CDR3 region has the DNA TGTGCTAGTGGTTTTTTCGCCGGGGGTGGTACTGAAGCTTTCTTT.

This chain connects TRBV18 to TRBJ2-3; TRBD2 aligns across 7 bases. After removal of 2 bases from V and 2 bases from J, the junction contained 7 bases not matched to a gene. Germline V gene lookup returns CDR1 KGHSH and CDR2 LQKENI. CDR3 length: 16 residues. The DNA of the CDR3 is TGTGCCAGCTCACCAATGACTAGCCACTCCACAGATACGCAGTATTTT. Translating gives CASSPMTSHSTDTQYF.

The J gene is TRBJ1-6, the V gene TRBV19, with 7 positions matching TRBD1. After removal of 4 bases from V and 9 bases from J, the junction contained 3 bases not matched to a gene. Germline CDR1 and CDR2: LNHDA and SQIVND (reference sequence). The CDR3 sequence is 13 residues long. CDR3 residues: CASSRQGGSPLHF. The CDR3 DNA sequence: TGTGCCAGTAGTAGACAGGGAGGTTCACCCCTCCACTTT.

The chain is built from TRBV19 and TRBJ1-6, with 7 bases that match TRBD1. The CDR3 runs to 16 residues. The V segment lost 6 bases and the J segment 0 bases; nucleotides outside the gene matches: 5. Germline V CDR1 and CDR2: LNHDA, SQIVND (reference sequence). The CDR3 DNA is TGTGCCAGTAGAACGGGACAGAACTCCTATAATTCACCCCTCCACTTT. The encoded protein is CASRTGQNSYNSPLHF.

This CDR3 is CASSSGGVRATYF. CDR3 nucleotide sequence: TGTGCCAGCAGTTCTGGCGGAGTACGAGCTACGTACTTC. The rearrangement links TRBV28 to TRBJ2-7; D unresolved. The CDR3 contains 13 residues. Trimming shortened V by 4 bases and J by 12 bases, and 19 bases separated the two germline ends. Per germline, CDR1 MDHEN and CDR2 SYDVKM.

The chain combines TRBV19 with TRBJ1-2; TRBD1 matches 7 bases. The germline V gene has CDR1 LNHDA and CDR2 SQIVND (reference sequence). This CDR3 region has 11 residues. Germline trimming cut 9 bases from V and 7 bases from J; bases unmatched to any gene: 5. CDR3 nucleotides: TGTGCCAGCTCGGGACAGAGTGGCTACACCTTC. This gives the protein CASSGQSGYTF. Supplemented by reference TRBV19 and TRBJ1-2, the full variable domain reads DGGITQSPKYLFRKEGQNVTLSCEQNLNHDAMYWYRQDPGQGLRLIYYSQIVNDFQKGDIAEGYSVSREKKESFPLTVTSAQKNPTAFYLCASSGQSGYTFGSGTRLTVV.

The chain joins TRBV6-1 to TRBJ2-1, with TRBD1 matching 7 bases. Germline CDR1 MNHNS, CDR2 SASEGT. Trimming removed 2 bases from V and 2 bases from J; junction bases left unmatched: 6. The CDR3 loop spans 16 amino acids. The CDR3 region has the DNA TGTGCCAGCAGTGAATTCGGGACAGCCACCTACAATGAGCAGTTCTTC. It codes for CASSEFGTATYNEQFF.

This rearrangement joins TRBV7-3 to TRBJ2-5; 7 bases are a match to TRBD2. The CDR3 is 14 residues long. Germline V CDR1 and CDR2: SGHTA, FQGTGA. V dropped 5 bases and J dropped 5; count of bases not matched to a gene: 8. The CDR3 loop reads CASSLHGGSETQYF. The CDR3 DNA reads TGTGCCAGCAGCCTTCACGGGGGGAGTGAGACCCAGTACTTC. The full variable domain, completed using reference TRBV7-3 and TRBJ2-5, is GAGVSQTPSNKVTEKGKYVELRCDPISGHTALYWYRQSLGQGPEFLIYFQGTGAADDSGLPNDRFFAVRPEGSVSTLKIQRTERGDSAVYLCASSLHGGSETQYFGPGTRLLVL.

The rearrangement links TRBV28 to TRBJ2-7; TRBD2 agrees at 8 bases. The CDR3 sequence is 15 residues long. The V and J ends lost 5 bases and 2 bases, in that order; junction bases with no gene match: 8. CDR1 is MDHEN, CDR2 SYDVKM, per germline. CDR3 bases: TGTGCCAGCAGTCCCTGGGAAGCGGGGGCCTACGAGCAGTACTTC. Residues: CASSPWEAGAYEQYF.

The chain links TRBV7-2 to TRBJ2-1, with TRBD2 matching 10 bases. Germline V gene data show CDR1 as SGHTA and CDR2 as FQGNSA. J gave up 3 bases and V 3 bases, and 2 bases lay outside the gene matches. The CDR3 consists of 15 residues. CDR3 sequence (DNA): TGTGCCAGCAGCTTTAGCGGGGGGCGCTACAATGAGCAGTTCTTC. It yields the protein CASSFSGGRYNEQFF. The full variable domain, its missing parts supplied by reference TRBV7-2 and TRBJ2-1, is GAGVSQSPSNKVTEKGKDVELRCDPISGHTALYWYRQSLGQGLEFLIYFQGNSAPDKSGLPSDRFSAERTGGSVSTLTIQRTQQEDSAVYLCASSFSGGRYNEQFFGPGTRLTVL.

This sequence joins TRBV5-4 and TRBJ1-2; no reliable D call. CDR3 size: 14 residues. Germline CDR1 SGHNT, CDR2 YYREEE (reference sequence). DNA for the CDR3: TGTGCATACTCACGCGGGCAGTTTAACTATGGCTACACCTTC. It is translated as CAYSRGQFNYGYTF.

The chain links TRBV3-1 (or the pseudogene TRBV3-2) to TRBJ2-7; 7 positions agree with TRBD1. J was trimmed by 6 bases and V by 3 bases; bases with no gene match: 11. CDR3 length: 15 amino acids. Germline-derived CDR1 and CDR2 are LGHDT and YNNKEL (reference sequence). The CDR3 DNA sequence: TGTGCCAGCAGCCATCCCGGACAGGCTGATCGCGAGCAGTACTTC. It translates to CASSHPGQADREQYF.

The DNA of the CDR3 is TGTGCCACCAGCAGAGGCAGGGGGACAGCAACCTACGAGCAGTACTTC. Translated, it gives CATSRGRGTATYEQYF. This sequence joins TRBV15 and TRBJ2-7, with 7 bases identical to TRBD1. This CDR3 spans 16 amino acids. With V trimmed by 1 base and J by 2 bases, 8 bases remained unmatched. Germline CDR1 is LNHNV and CDR2 is YYDKDF (reference sequence).

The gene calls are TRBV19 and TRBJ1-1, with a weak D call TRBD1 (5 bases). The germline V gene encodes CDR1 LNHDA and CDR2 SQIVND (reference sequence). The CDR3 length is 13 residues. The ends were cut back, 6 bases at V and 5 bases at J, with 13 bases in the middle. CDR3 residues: CASSDQGRTEAFF. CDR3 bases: TGTGCCAGTAGCGATCAGGGTAGAACTGAAGCTTTCTTT.

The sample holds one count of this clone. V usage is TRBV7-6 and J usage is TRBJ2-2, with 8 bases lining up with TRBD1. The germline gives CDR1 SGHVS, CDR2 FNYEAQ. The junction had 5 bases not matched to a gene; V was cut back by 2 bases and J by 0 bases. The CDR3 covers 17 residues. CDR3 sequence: CASSLNQGAANTGELFF. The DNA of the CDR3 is TGTGCCAGCAGCTTAAATCAGGGGGCCGCGAACACCGGGGAGCTGTTTTTT.

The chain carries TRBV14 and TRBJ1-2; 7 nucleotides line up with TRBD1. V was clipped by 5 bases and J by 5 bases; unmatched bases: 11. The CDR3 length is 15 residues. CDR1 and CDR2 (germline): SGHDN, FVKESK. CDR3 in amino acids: CASSVNRGTGYGYTF. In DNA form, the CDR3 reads TGTGCCAGCAGCGTAAACAGGGGAACCGGTTATGGCTACACCTTC.

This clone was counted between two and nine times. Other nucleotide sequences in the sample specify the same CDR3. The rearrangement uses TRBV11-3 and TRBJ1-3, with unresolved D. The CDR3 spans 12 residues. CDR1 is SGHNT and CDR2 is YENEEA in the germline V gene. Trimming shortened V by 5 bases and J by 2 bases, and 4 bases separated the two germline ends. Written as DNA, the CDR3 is TGTGCCAGCAGCCGCGCTGGAAACACCATATATTTT. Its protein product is CASSRAGNTIYF.

The CDR3 DNA is TGTGCCTGGATCTTCCAGGGGATTTCCTACAATGAGCAGTTCTTC. It is translated as CAWIFQGISYNEQFF. The V and J genes are TRBV30 and TRBJ2-1, with a tentative D call TRBD1 (6 bases). The CDR3 loop spans 15 amino acids. Trimming pared 4 bases from V and 1 base from J, leaving 14 bases between. Per germline, CDR1 GTSNPN and CDR2 SVGIG (reference sequence). The full variable domain, completed using reference TRBV30 and TRBJ2-1, is SQTIHQWPATLVQPVGSPLSLECTVEGTSNPNLYWYRQAAGRGLQLLFYSVGIGQISSEVPQNLSASRPQDRQFILSSKKLLLSDSGFYLCAWIFQGISYNEQFFGPGTRLTVL.

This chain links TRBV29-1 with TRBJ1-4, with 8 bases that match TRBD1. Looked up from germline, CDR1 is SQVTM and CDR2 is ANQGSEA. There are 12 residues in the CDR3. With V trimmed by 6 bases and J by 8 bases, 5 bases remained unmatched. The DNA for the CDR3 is TGCAGCGTAGGACAGGGTACGGAAAAACTGTTTTTT. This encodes CSVGQGTEKLFF.